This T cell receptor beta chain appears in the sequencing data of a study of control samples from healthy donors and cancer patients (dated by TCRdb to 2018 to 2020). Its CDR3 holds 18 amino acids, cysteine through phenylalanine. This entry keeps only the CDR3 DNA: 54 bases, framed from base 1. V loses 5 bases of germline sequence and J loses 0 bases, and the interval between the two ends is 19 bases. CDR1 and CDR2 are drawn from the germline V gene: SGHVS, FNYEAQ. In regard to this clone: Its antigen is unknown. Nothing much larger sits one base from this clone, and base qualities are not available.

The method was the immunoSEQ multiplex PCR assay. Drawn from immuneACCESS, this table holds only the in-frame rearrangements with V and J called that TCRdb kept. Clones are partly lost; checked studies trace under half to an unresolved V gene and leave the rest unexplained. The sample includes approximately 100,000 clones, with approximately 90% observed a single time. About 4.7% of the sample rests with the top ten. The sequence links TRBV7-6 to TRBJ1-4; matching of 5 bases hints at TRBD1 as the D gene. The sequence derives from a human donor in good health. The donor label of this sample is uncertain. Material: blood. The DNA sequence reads TGTGCCAGCAGCACCGGAGGCACAGGCAGCTCAACTAATGAAAAACTGTTTTTT. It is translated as CASSTGGTGSSTNEKLFF.